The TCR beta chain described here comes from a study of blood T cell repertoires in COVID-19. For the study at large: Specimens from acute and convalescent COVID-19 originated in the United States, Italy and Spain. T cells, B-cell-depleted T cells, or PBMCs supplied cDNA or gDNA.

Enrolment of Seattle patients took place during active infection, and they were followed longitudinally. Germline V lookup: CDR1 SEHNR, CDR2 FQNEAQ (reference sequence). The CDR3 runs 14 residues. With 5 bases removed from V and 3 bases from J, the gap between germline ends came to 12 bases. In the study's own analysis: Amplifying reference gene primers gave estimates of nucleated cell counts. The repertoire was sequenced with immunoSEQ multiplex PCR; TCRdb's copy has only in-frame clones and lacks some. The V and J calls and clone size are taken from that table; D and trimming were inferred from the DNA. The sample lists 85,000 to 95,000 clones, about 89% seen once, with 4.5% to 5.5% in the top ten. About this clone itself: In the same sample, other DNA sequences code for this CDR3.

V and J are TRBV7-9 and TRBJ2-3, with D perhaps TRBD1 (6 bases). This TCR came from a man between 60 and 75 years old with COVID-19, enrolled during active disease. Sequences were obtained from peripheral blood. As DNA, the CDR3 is TGTGCCAGCAGCGGTACAGGGAGTACAGATACGCAGTATTTT. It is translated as CASSGTGSTDTQYF.